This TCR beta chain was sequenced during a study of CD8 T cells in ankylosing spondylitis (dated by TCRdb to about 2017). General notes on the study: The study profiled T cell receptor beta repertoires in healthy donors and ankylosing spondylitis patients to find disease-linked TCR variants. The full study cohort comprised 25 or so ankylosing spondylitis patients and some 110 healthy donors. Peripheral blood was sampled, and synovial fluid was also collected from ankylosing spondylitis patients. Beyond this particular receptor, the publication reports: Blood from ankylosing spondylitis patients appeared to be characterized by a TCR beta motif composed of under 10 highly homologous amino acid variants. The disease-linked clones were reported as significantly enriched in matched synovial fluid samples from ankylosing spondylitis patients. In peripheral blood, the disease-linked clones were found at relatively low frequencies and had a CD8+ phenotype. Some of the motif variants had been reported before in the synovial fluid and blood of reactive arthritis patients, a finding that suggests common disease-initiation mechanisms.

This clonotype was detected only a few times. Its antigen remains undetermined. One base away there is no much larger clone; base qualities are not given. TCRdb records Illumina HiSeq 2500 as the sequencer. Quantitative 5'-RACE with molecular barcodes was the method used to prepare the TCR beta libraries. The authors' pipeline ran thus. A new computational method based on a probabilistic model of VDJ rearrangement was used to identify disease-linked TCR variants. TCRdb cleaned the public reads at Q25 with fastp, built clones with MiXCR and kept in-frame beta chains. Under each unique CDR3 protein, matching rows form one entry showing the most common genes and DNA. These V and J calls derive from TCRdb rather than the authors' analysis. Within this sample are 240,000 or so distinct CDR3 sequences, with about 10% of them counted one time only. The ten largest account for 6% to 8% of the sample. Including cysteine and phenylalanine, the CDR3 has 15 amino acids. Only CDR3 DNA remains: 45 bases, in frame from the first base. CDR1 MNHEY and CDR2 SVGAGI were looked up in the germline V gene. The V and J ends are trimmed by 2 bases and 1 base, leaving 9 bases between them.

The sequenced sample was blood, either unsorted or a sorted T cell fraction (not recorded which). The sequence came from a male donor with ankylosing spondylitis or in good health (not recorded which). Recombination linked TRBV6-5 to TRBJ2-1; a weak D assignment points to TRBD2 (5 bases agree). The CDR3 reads CASSYPGLSYNEQFF. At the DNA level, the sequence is TGTGCCAGCAGTTACCCCGGACTGTCCTACAATGAGCAGTTCTTC.